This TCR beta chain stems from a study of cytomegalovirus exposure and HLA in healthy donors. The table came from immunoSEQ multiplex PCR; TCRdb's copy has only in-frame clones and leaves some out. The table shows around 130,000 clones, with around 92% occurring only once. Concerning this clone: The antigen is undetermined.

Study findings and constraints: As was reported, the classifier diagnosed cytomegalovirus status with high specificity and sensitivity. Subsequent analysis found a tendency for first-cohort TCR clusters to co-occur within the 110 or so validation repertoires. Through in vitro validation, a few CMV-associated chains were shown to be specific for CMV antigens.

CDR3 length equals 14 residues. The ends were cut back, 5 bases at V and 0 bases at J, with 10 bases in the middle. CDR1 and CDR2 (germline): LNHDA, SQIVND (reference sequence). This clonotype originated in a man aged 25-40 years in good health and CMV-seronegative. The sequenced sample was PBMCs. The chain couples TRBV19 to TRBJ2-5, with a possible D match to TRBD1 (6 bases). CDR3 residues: CASSRRQDQETQYF. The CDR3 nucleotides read TGTGCCAGTAGTCGACGACAGGACCAAGAGACCCAGTACTTC.